Listed below are T cell receptor beta chains from one sample, sequenced in a study of siplizumab effects on memory and regulatory T cells. The table came from immunoSEQ multiplex PCR; TCRdb's copy has only in-frame clones and leaves some out. The sample includes about 66,000 clones, 95% to 98% of them seen just once. The sample taken for sequencing was naive CD8+ T cells sorted from blood. These receptors originate from a human donor in good health. The CDR3 runs from the conserved cysteine through the conserved F or W. A D gene is named only where the DNA matches it firmly. The size entry is marked missing in some rows and otherwise reads once, few, many or a size class.

v_gene: TRBV6-6; abundance: .; d_gene: .; j_gene: TRBJ1-1; CDR3nt: TGTGCCAGCAGTTGGGACATACTGAACACTGAAGCTTTCTTT; CDR3aa: CASSWDILNTEAFF
v_gene: TRBV12-2; abundance: .; d_gene: .; j_gene: TRBJ2-1; CDR3nt: TGTGCAAGTCGCATCCTAGCGGGGGGCTACAATGAGCAGTTCTTC; CDR3aa: CASRILAGGYNEQFF
v_gene: TRBV25-1; abundance: .; d_gene: .; j_gene: TRBJ1-5; CDR3nt: TGTGCTAGCCAAGTGGGGCAGGGACCCCCTAGCAATCAGCCCCAGCATTTT; CDR3aa: CASQVGQGPPSNQPQHF
v_gene: TRBV2; abundance: .; d_gene: .; j_gene: TRBJ2-1; CDR3nt: TGTGCCAGCAGTGAGGTGGCAGGGCTCTACAATGAGCAGTTCTTC; CDR3aa: CASSEVAGLYNEQFF
v_gene: TRBV19; abundance: .; d_gene: TRBD2; j_gene: TRBJ2-7; CDR3nt: TGTGCCAGTAGTAATTCCGGGACTAGCGGAACCTACGAGCAGTACTTC; CDR3aa: CASSNSGTSGTYEQYF
v_gene: TRBV4-2; abundance: .; d_gene: TRBD2; j_gene: TRBJ2-7; CDR3nt: TGTGCCAGCAGCCACAGCGGGGGGCCTGACGAGCAGTACTTC; CDR3aa: CASSHSGGPDEQYF
v_gene: TRBV10-3; abundance: .; d_gene: TRBD1; j_gene: TRBJ2-7; CDR3nt: TGTGCCATCAGTGAAGGACAGGAGCCCTACGAGCAGTACTTC; CDR3aa: CAISEGQEPYEQYF
v_gene: TRBV27; abundance: .; d_gene: .; j_gene: TRBJ2-2; CDR3nt: TGTGCCAGCAGGACCGGGACGAACACCGGGGAGCTGTTTTTT; CDR3aa: CASRTGTNTGELFF
v_gene: TRBV11-2; abundance: .; d_gene: .; j_gene: TRBJ2-2; CDR3nt: TGTGCCAGCACCTCTCTGCAGGGTGGCACCGGGGAGCTGTTTTTT; CDR3aa: CASTSLQGGTGELFF
v_gene: TRBV25-1; abundance: .; d_gene: TRBD2; j_gene: TRBJ2-3; CDR3nt: TGTGCCAGCAGTGAATACGAAACTAGCGGGGGGGAAATAGATACGCAGTATTTT; CDR3aa: CASSEYETSGGEIDTQYF
v_gene: TRBV14; abundance: .; d_gene: .; j_gene: TRBJ1-1; CDR3nt: TGTGCCAGCAGCCCGGAGGGTGAAGCTTTCTTT; CDR3aa: CASSPEGEAFF
v_gene: TRBV21-1; abundance: .; d_gene: .; j_gene: TRBJ1-2; CDR3nt: TGTGCCAGCAGCAAAGAGGGTAATGGCTACACCTTC; CDR3aa: CASSKEGNGYTF
v_gene: TRBV18; abundance: .; d_gene: .; j_gene: TRBJ1-5; CDR3nt: TGTGCCAGCTCACCAGTCAGCGCCGATCAATATAGCAATCAGCCCCAGCATTTT; CDR3aa: CASSPVSADQYSNQPQHF
v_gene: TRBV14; abundance: .; d_gene: .; j_gene: TRBJ2-1; CDR3nt: TGTGCCAGCGGACTCTTTCTCAATGAGCAGTTCTTC; CDR3aa: CASGLFLNEQFF
v_gene: TRBV4-2; abundance: .; d_gene: .; j_gene: TRBJ2-7; CDR3nt: TGTGCCAGCAGCCAAGGAGGTGTCTACGAGCAGTACTTC; CDR3aa: CASSQGGVYEQYF
v_gene: TRBV9; abundance: .; d_gene: .; j_gene: TRBJ2-7; CDR3nt: TGTGCCAGCAGCCCGAGTGGTCCGACCTACGAGCAGTACTTC; CDR3aa: CASSPSGPTYEQYF
v_gene: TRBV27; abundance: .; d_gene: .; j_gene: TRBJ1-5; CDR3nt: TGTGCCAGCAGTTCCCGAGCCCATCAGCCCCAGCATTTT; CDR3aa: CASSSRAHQPQHF
v_gene: TRBV10-3; abundance: .; d_gene: .; j_gene: TRBJ1-2; CDR3nt: TGTGCCATCAGTGAGGTAATGGGTGACACCTATGGCTACACCTTC; CDR3aa: CAISEVMGDTYGYTF
v_gene: TRBV9; abundance: .; d_gene: TRBD1; j_gene: TRBJ2-1; CDR3nt: TGTGCCAGCAGCTCCGACAGGGCCTACAATGAGCAGTTCTTC; CDR3aa: CASSSDRAYNEQFF
v_gene: TRBV10-2; abundance: .; d_gene: .; j_gene: TRBJ1-3; CDR3nt: TGCGCCAGCAGTGAGGGCCAAGGAGGAAACACCATATATTTT; CDR3aa: CASSEGQGGNTIYF
v_gene: TRBV11-3; abundance: .; d_gene: .; j_gene: TRBJ2-2; CDR3nt: TGTGCCAGCAGCTTATACCTGGCCGGGGAGCTGTTTTTT; CDR3aa: CASSLYLAGELFF
v_gene: TRBV28; abundance: .; d_gene: TRBD1; j_gene: TRBJ2-5; CDR3nt: TGTGCCAGCAGTTCCATTCGACAGGGTCAAGAGACCCAGTACTTC; CDR3aa: CASSSIRQGQETQYF
v_gene: TRBV5-5; abundance: .; d_gene: TRBD1; j_gene: TRBJ2-5; CDR3nt: TGTGCCAGCAGCTTATGGACAGGGGATATGGAGACCCAGTACTTC; CDR3aa: CASSLWTGDMETQYF
v_gene: TRBV4-2; abundance: .; d_gene: .; j_gene: TRBJ1-2; CDR3nt: TGTGCCAGCAGCCAAGAGTCCCTGGGGTCCTATGGCTACACCTTC; CDR3aa: CASSQESLGSYGYTF
v_gene: TRBV7-9; abundance: .; d_gene: TRBD1; j_gene: TRBJ2-7; CDR3nt: TGTGCCAGCAGCTTCCCTCCGGGACAGGCTCACGAGCAGTACTTC; CDR3aa: CASSFPPGQAHEQYF
v_gene: TRBV4-1; abundance: .; d_gene: .; j_gene: TRBJ1-1; CDR3nt: TGCGCCAGCAGCCACAGGGACACTGAAGCTTTCTTT; CDR3aa: CASSHRDTEAFF
v_gene: TRBV6-5; abundance: .; d_gene: .; j_gene: TRBJ1-5; CDR3nt: TGTGCCAGCAGTTTCCGGGACAGCAATCAGCCCCAGCATTTT; CDR3aa: CASSFRDSNQPQHF
v_gene: TRBV27; abundance: .; d_gene: .; j_gene: TRBJ2-7; CDR3nt: TGTGCCAGCAGTTTTGGAACGGCCCCCTACGAGCAGTACTTC; CDR3aa: CASSFGTAPYEQYF
v_gene: TRBV7-9; abundance: .; d_gene: TRBD1; j_gene: TRBJ1-1; CDR3nt: TGTGCCAGCAGCTGGGACAGGGGAGCTTTCTTT; CDR3aa: CASSWDRGAFF
v_gene: TRBV5-6; abundance: once; d_gene: TRBD1; j_gene: TRBJ1-1; CDR3nt: TGTGCCAGCAACCATGAGGGACAGCATGTGAACACTGAAGCTTTCTTT; CDR3aa: CASNHEGQHVNTEAFF
v_gene: TRBV7-3; abundance: .; d_gene: .; j_gene: TRBJ1-6; CDR3nt: TGTGCCAGCAGCTTAGGGTCCGGACAGCATAATTCACCCCTCCACTTT; CDR3aa: CASSLGSGQHNSPLHF
v_gene: TRBV27; abundance: .; d_gene: .; j_gene: TRBJ1-1; CDR3nt: TGTGCCAGCGCCTCGGGACTCTTGAACACTGAAGCTTTCTTT; CDR3aa: CASASGLLNTEAFF
v_gene: TRBV23-1; abundance: .; d_gene: TRBD1; j_gene: TRBJ1-4; CDR3nt: TGCGCCAGCAGTCCGGACAGGGGGGAAAAACTGTTTTTT; CDR3aa: CASSPDRGEKLFF
v_gene: TRBV29-1; abundance: .; d_gene: TRBD1; j_gene: TRBJ2-3; CDR3nt: TGCAGCGCCACACAGGGGAGCACAGATACGCAGTATTTT; CDR3aa: CSATQGSTDTQYF
v_gene: TRBV5-5; abundance: .; d_gene: .; j_gene: TRBJ2-7; CDR3nt: TGTGCCAGCAGCTCCTCCTACGAGCAGTACTTC; CDR3aa: CASSSSYEQYF
v_gene: TRBV20-1; abundance: .; d_gene: .; j_gene: TRBJ1-2; CDR3nt: TGCAGTGCTAAGTTAGGGGGAGGCTACACCTTC; CDR3aa: CSAKLGGGYTF
v_gene: TRBV4-2; abundance: .; d_gene: .; j_gene: TRBJ1-2; CDR3nt: TGTGCCAGCAGCCAAGAGGAACAGGCCTCTAACTATGGCTACACCTTC; CDR3aa: CASSQEEQASNYGYTF
v_gene: TRBV4-3; abundance: once; d_gene: .; j_gene: TRBJ2-7; CDR3nt: TGCGCCAGCAGCTCCGGGACGGGACTCTACGAGCAGTACTTC; CDR3aa: CASSSGTGLYEQYF
v_gene: TRBV18; abundance: .; d_gene: .; j_gene: TRBJ1-5; CDR3nt: TGTGCCAGCTCACTTTTCCCGGGGGAAAGCAATCAGCCCCAGCATTTT; CDR3aa: CASSLFPGESNQPQHF
v_gene: TRBV7-7; abundance: .; d_gene: .; j_gene: TRBJ2-5; CDR3nt: TGTGCCAGCAGCTTAGGCGGGGTAGAGACCCAGTACTTC; CDR3aa: CASSLGGVETQYF
v_gene: TRBV27; abundance: .; d_gene: .; j_gene: TRBJ2-7; CDR3nt: TGTGCCAGCAGTCCGCGCGGCATTCCCTCCTACGAGCAGTACTTC; CDR3aa: CASSPRGIPSYEQYF
v_gene: TRBV7-3; abundance: .; d_gene: TRBD2; j_gene: TRBJ2-1; CDR3nt: TGTGCCAGCAGCCTAGCGGGGCCCTCCTACAATGAGCAGTTCTTC; CDR3aa: CASSLAGPSYNEQFF
v_gene: TRBV27; abundance: .; d_gene: .; j_gene: TRBJ2-1; CDR3nt: TGTGCCAGTTCGGACTCCCCGCCTTACAATGAGCAGTTCTTC; CDR3aa: CASSDSPPYNEQFF
v_gene: TRBV6-5; abundance: .; d_gene: TRBD2; j_gene: TRBJ2-1; CDR3nt: TGTGCCAGCAGTTACCTGCGGGGGGGCCCCAATGAGCAGTTCTTC; CDR3aa: CASSYLRGGPNEQFF
v_gene: TRBV5-6; abundance: .; d_gene: TRBD1; j_gene: TRBJ2-3; CDR3nt: TGTGCCAGCAGCGGACAGGGTGGCCCAGATACGCAGTATTTT; CDR3aa: CASSGQGGPDTQYF
v_gene: TRBV14; abundance: .; d_gene: TRBD2; j_gene: TRBJ2-5; CDR3nt: TGTGCCAGCAGCCAACAGCTAGCGGGGTCCCAAGAGACCCAGTACTTC; CDR3aa: CASSQQLAGSQETQYF
v_gene: TRBV25-1; abundance: .; d_gene: .; j_gene: TRBJ2-3; CDR3nt: TGTGCCAGCAGTGACAGGGGGGGCTCCGGAGATACGCAGTATTTT; CDR3aa: CASSDRGGSGDTQYF
v_gene: TRBV4-1; abundance: .; d_gene: TRBD1; j_gene: TRBJ1-2; CDR3nt: TGCGCCAGCCAGGGGGACGGCTACACCTTC; CDR3aa: CASQGDGYTF
v_gene: TRBV5-8; abundance: .; d_gene: .; j_gene: TRBJ1-1; CDR3nt: TGTGCCAGCAGCTTACTGGGGAACACTGAAGCTTTCTTT; CDR3aa: CASSLLGNTEAFF
v_gene: TRBV4-1; abundance: .; d_gene: .; j_gene: TRBJ2-7; CDR3nt: TGCGCCAGCAGCCCTCAGGTGGGCTACGAGCAGTACTTC; CDR3aa: CASSPQVGYEQYF
v_gene: TRBV19; abundance: .; d_gene: .; j_gene: TRBJ2-3; CDR3nt: TGTGCCTCTACAGAGAATGCGGGAACTAGCACAGATACGCAGTATTTT; CDR3aa: CASTENAGTSTDTQYF
v_gene: TRBV19; abundance: .; d_gene: TRBD2; j_gene: TRBJ2-3; CDR3nt: TGTGCCAGTAGTACAAGCGGGGGCACAGATACGCAGTATTTT; CDR3aa: CASSTSGGTDTQYF